This is a list of T cell receptor beta chains from one sample in a study of blood T cell repertoires in COVID-19. TCRdb keeps only in-frame clones here, not all; method: immunoSEQ multiplex PCR. The sample comprises around 250,000 clones, about 91% of which are singletons, and more than 1% rests with the top ten. The sequencing sample was made of PBMCs or T cells enriched from blood (not recorded which). These receptors came from a human donor in a cohort exposed to, infected with or recovered from COVID-19 (not recorded which). The donor label of this sample is uncertain. The CDR3 runs from the conserved cysteine through the conserved F or W. The D gene is left open where the match is weak. The size entry is marked missing in some rows and otherwise reads once, few, many or a size class.

>TRBJ1-1|16|.|TRBD1|TRBV27
CASSLAQGQMNTEAFF
TGTGCCAGCAGTTTGGCTCAGGGACAGATGAACACTGAAGCTTTCTTT
>TRBJ2-7|15|.|TRBD2|TRBV6-2/TRBV6-3
CASSELAGFLYEQYF
TGTGCCAGCAGCGAACTAGCGGGGTTCCTGTACGAGCAGTACTTC
>TRBJ1-3|15|few|TRBD1|TRBV6-5
CASSYSDRAGNTIYF
TGTGCCAGCAGTTACTCTGACAGGGCTGGAAACACCATATATTTT
>TRBJ1-5|11|.|.|TRBV6-1
CASSELRPQHF
TGTGCCAGCAGTGAGTTGAGGCCCCAGCATTTT
>TRBJ1-1|13|.|.|TRBV19
CASRRYQNTEAFF
TGTGCCAGTAGGCGGTACCAAAACACTGAAGCTTTCTTT
>TRBJ2-7|14|few|TRBD1|TRBV13
CASGPRDRGYEQYF
TGTGCCAGCGGCCCCAGGGACAGGGGTTACGAGCAGTACTTC
>TRBJ2-7|12|.|.|TRBV28
CASSSLQGEQYF
TGTGCCAGCAGCTCCTTACAGGGCGAGCAGTACTTC
>TRBJ1-2|16|many|TRBD1|TRBV19
CASSLGQGASLGGYTF
TGTGCCAGTAGTCTCGGACAGGGGGCGAGTCTGGGTGGCTACACCTTC
>TRBJ1-2|15|.|.|TRBV5-6
CASRFTGTLSYGYTF
TGTGCCAGCAGATTTACCGGGACACTCTCCTATGGCTACACCTTC
>TRBJ1-1|14|.|.|TRBV18
CASSPRTGNTEAFF
TGTGCCAGCTCACCGAGAACAGGGAACACTGAAGCTTTCTTT
>TRBJ1-2|14|.|.|TRBV11-2
CASSLWQPNYGYTF
TGTGCCAGCAGCTTATGGCAACCTAACTATGGCTACACCTTC
>TRBJ2-7|13|.|TRBD1|TRBV4-1
CASSGTALSEQYF
TGCGCCAGCAGCGGGACAGCCCTTTCTGAGCAGTACTTC
>TRBJ2-3|14|.|.|TRBV6-1
CASSDPGFIDTQYF
TGTGCCAGCAGTGACCCAGGGTTTATAGATACGCAGTATTTT
>TRBJ1-1|12|.|.|TRBV6-2/TRBV6-3
CASSPGVYEAFF
TGTGCCAGCAGCCCCGGAGTATATGAAGCTTTCTTT
>TRBJ1-1|16|.|.|TRBV5-1
CASSLAGQQLNTEAFF
TGCGCCAGCAGCTTGGCCGGACAGCAACTGAACACTGAAGCTTTCTTT
>TRBJ1-5|15|.|TRBD1|TRBV30
CAWGVQGARDQPQHF
TGTGCCTGGGGTGTACAGGGGGCCAGGGATCAGCCCCAGCATTTT
>TRBJ1-5|14|.|.|TRBV9
CASSAEDGRGPQHF
TGTGCCAGCAGCGCCGAAGACGGCCGGGGGCCCCAGCATTTT
>TRBJ2-2|14|.|TRBD1|TRBV29-1
CSVAGTGGSGELFF
TGCAGCGTCGCCGGGACAGGGGGCTCCGGGGAGCTGTTTTTT
>TRBJ1-1|13|once|.|TRBV19
CASSEQGYAEAFF
TGTGCCAGTAGCGAACAGGGATACGCTGAAGCTTTCTTT
>TRBJ1-3|17|few|.|TRBV6-6
CASSRTGSLSSGNTIYF
TGTGCCAGCAGCCGAACAGGATCTTTGAGCTCTGGAAACACCATATATTTT
>TRBJ1-2|10|.|.|TRBV12-3/TRBV12-4
CASSFTGYTF
TGTGCCAGCAGTTTTACAGGCTACACCTTC
>TRBJ1-2|13|.|.|TRBV20-1
CSASSTGPYGYTF
TGCAGTGCTAGTTCGACAGGCCCGTATGGCTACACCTTC
>TRBJ2-2|13|few|.|TRBV9
CASSPQGPGELFF
TGTGCCAGCAGCCCACAGGGTCCCGGGGAGCTGTTTTTT
>TRBJ1-1|15|.|.|TRBV2
CASSERGGRNTEAFF
TGTGCCAGCAGTGAAAGGGGGGGACGGAACACTGAAGCTTTCTTT